This is a list of T cell receptor beta chains from one sample in a study of CD8+ T cells in alopecia areata. The table came from immunoSEQ multiplex PCR; TCRdb's copy has only in-frame clones and leaves some out. The data contain about 14,000 clones, around three fifths of them seen just once; the ten biggest clones take up around 4.2%. The sample comprised CD4+ Tregs sorted from blood. These receptors all come from a human donor with alopecia areata. Each CDR3 is given with its conserved first and last residue. D genes are given only for firm matches. The size field is filled for only some rows; it gives once, few, many or a size class.

d_call cdr3_length clone_size j_call v_call cdr3_nt cdr3_aa
. 17 . TRBJ2-3 TRBV23-1 TGCGCCAGCAGCCCGGGACTGAAAAGCACTAGCACAGATACGCAGTATTTT CASSPGLKSTSTDTQYF
. 13 . TRBJ2-5 TRBV28 TGTGCCAGCAGTTTAGGCAGGGAGGAGACCCAGTACTTC CASSLGREETQYF
. 15 . TRBJ1-1 TRBV15 TGTGCCACCAGCAGAGGGCTGAGAGACGAGCCAGAAGCTTTCTTT CATSRGLRDEPEAFF
. 14 . TRBJ2-3 TRBV10-2 TGCGCCAGCAGCCGCATAGGGCGAACAGATACGCAGTATTTT CASSRIGRTDTQYF
. 11 few TRBJ2-2 TRBV4-3 TGCGCCAGCAGCCTTACCGGGGAGCTGTTTTTT CASSLTGELFF
TRBD2 15 . TRBJ2-1 TRBV9 TGTGCCAGCAGCGTAGGTGTAGCGGGATGGGAAGAGCAGTTCTTC CASSVGVAGWEEQFF
. 15 . TRBJ1-1 TRBV28 TGTGCCAGCAGTTCTCGGGTCTTTCGCGGGACTGAAGCTTTCTTT CASSSRVFRGTEAFF
TRBD1 15 . TRBJ2-7 TRBV27 TGTGCCAGCAGTAAACAACCGGGACAGGCGTACGAGCAGTACTTC CASSKQPGQAYEQYF
TRBD1 14 . TRBJ2-5 TRBV5-1 TGCGCCAGCTTTAGGACAGGGGGGCAAGAGACCCAGTACTTC CASFRTGGQETQYF
TRBD2 16 . TRBJ2-7 TRBV7-2 TGTGCCAGCAGCTTTTTTTCTAGCGGGATTTCCAACGAGCAGTACTTC CASSFFSSGISNEQYF
TRBD2 15 . TRBJ2-1 TRBV25-1 TGTGCCAGCAGTGACCTGGCGGGAGGGCCGAATGAGCAGTTCTTC CASSDLAGGPNEQFF
. 17 . TRBJ2-1 TRBV5-1 TGCGCCAGCAGCCTGAGCCTTACCGCGAACTCCTACAATGAGCAGTTCTTC CASSLSLTANSYNEQFF